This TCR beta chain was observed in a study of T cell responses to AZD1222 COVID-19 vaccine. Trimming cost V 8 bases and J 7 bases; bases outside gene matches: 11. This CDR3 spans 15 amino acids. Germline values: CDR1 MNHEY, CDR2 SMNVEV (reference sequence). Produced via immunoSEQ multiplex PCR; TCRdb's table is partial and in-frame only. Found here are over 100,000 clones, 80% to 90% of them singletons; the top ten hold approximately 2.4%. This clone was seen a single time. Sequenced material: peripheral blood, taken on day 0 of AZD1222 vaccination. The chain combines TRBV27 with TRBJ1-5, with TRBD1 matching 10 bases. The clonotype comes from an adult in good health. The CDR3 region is CASGLLGTGVQPQHF. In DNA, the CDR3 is TGTGCCAGCGGGTTACTTGGGACAGGGGTCCAGCCCCAGCATTTT.